This TCR beta chain was identified during a study of blood T cell repertoires in COVID-19. Across the whole study: The study drew acute and convalescent COVID-19 samples from the United States, Italy and Spain. The analysed material was cDNA or gDNA that came from T cells, B-cell-depleted T cells, or PBMCs.

This clone was seen a handful of times. Clones were read by immunoSEQ multiplex PCR, and TCRdb kept only the in-frame ones, dropping some. The table includes roughly 230,000 clones, roughly nine tenths detected once. CDR1 is MNHEY and CDR2 is SVGEGT in the germline V gene. This CDR3 comprises 15 residues. V lost 6 bases, J lost 6 bases, and 10 bases stayed unmatched. The sequencing sample was made of peripheral blood. The receptor was isolated from a woman in her thirties or forties who had recovered from COVID-19. V gene TRBV6-2 or TRBV6-3 combines with J gene TRBJ1-5; 8 nucleotides align to TRBD1. The CDR3 DNA reads as TGTGCCAGCAGCCTCGGACAGGGCGAGAGTCAGCCCCAGCATTTT. Translated, it gives CASSLGQGESQPQHF.